A selection of T cell receptor beta chains follows, all from one sample in a study of cytomegalovirus exposure and HLA in healthy donors. Method: immunoSEQ multiplex PCR; TCRdb's copy keeps in-frame clones and lacks some. The data show around 100,000 clones, around 8% seen once. Sequencing was performed on PBMCs. The source of these receptors is a man aged 50 to 59 in good health and CMV-seronegative. Both conserved end residues are part of each CDR3. Each record gives: V gene, J gene, D gene, clone size, CDR3 protein, CDR3 DNA. D genes are given only for firm matches. The size entry is marked missing in some rows and otherwise reads once, few, many or a size class.

>TRBV19|TRBJ1-4|TRBD1|few
CASHRTGGFATNEKLFF
TGTGCCAGCCATCGGACAGGGGGCTTCGCAACTAATGAAAAACTGTTTTTT
>TRBV5-1|TRBJ1-1|TRBD1|few
CASSWGNRGNEAFF
TGCGCCAGCAGCTGGGGAAACAGGGGTAATGAAGCTTTCTTT
>TRBV15|TRBJ2-7|TRBD1|-
CATSRETGEYEQYF
TGTGCCACCAGCAGAGAAACAGGGGAATACGAGCAGTACTTC
>TRBV30|TRBJ1-5|TRBD1|few
CAWNHGQGGQPQHF
TGTGCCTGGAACCACGGACAGGGTGGTCAGCCCCAGCATTTT
>TRBV7-9|TRBJ2-3|TRBD2|-
CASSFPGLAGESDTQYF
TGTGCCAGCAGCTTTCCGGGACTAGCGGGAGAGTCAGATACGCAGTATTTT
>TRBV4-3|TRBJ2-7|TRBD1|-
CASSQERTGYHEQYF
TGCGCCAGCAGCCAAGAGAGGACAGGGTACCACGAGCAGTACTTC
>TRBV13|TRBJ2-7|TRBD1|-
CASSEADRGPYEQYF
TGTGCCAGCAGCGAGGCGGACAGGGGACCCTACGAGCAGTACTTC
>TRBV5-6|TRBJ2-7|-|few
CASSDSSASYEQYF
TGTGCCAGCAGCGACTCCAGCGCGTCCTACGAGCAGTACTTC
>TRBV7-8|TRBJ2-1|TRBD1|few
CASSSYLAGTGFYNEQFF
TGTGCCAGCAGCTCGTATCTGGCCGGGACAGGGTTTTACAATGAGCAGTTCTTC
>TRBV19|TRBJ2-2|-|few
CASSFGTNTGELFF
TGTGCCAGTAGCTTCGGGACTAACACCGGGGAGCTGTTTTTT
>TRBV5-4|TRBJ2-1|TRBD2|few
CASSLRGASGRYNEQFF
TGTGCCAGCAGCTTGAGGGGGGCTAGCGGGAGGTACAATGAGCAGTTCTTC
>TRBV23-1|TRBJ2-7|TRBD2|-
CASSHCRTSGRGTSYEQYF
TGCGCCAGCAGTCACTGCCGGACTAGCGGGAGGGGGACCTCCTACGAGCAGTACTTC
>TRBV5-4|TRBJ2-5|-|few
CASSFQGLEETQYF
TGTGCCAGCAGCTTCCAGGGTTTGGAAGAGACCCAGTACTTC
>TRBV14|TRBJ2-7|-|-
CASSQDRDEQYF
TGTGCCAGCAGCCAAGACCGGGACGAGCAGTACTTC